The sequence of this T cell receptor (beta chain) was determined in a study of shared clonotypes between healthy human individuals. Assay: immunoSEQ multiplex PCR; the TCRdb copy retains only in-frame clones and omits some. The sample lists some 2.3 million clones; 80% to 95% were seen once. With V trimmed by 5 bases and J by 7 bases, 9 bases remained unmatched. Germline-derived CDR1 and CDR2 are MNHEY and SVGAGI. CDR3 length: 15 amino acids. The V gene is TRBV6-5, the J gene TRBJ1-5, with 9 bases matching TRBD1. The sequencing sample was made of naive CD4+ T cells from PBMCs. The subset was: CD45RA+ positively selected. This receptor was taken from a man younger than 35 in good health. Some clones in this sample may be carry-over from other donors' samples. CDR3 region: CASSLTGTGIQPQHF. CDR3 nucleotides: TGTGCCAGCAGTCTGACCGGGACAGGGATCCAGCCCCAGCATTTT.